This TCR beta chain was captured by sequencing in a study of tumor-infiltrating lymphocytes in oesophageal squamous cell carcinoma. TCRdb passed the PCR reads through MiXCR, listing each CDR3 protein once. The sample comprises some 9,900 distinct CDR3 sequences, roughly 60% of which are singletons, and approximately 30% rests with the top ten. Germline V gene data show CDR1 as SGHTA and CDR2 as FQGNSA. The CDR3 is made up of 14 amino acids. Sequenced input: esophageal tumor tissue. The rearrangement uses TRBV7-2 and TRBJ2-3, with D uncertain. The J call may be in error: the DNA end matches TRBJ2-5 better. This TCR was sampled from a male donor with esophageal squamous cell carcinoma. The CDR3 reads CASSLGWVRETQYF. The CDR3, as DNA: TGTGCCAGCAGCTTAGGGTGGGTCAGGGAGACCCAGTACTTC.